This T cell receptor (beta chain) comes out of a study of cytomegalovirus exposure and HLA in healthy donors. Study details: The Caucasian-associated ancestry cluster contained approximately 81% of the roughly 400 genotyped donors.

The CDR3 is 14 amino acids. Per germline, CDR1 MNHNS and CDR2 SASEGT. The J segment lost 4 bases and the V segment lost 8 bases, leaving 10 bases of the junction unmatched. This clone was detected a few times. No antigen is known for it. General study findings and limits: TCR association rates varied by HLA locus in a later analysis, with DRB1 highest and HLA-C lowest. Later analysis indicated greater clonal expansion among HLA-associated TCR beta chains than among equally common other chains.

13 Jbeta primers and 60 Vbeta primers were used for the PCR. Profiling relied on immunoSEQ multiplex PCR, and the TCRdb table lists in-frame clones only, not all of them. This sample has fewer than 200,000 clones, with about 83% found just once. The genes are TRBV6-1 and TRBJ1-2, with 7 bases matching TRBD1. This receptor was identified in a man in his forties in good health and CMV-seropositive. Sequences were obtained from PBMCs. In DNA form, the CDR3 reads TGTGCCAGCGACTACAGGGGTAGTATCTATGGCTACACCTTC. Residues: CASDYRGSIYGYTF.